The next 29 T cell receptor beta chains were all read from a single sample in a study of shared clonotypes between healthy human individuals. TCRdb's table, derived via immunoSEQ multiplex PCR, lists solely in-frame clones and lacks some. The sample carries some 980,000 clones, 76% recorded once. Specimen: memory CD4+ T cells sorted from blood. Subset in this sample: CD45RA-negative fraction. These receptors were taken from a man between 18 and 35 years old in good health.

The rearrangement uses TRBV30 and TRBJ2-3; unclear D gene. The CDR3 length is 14 residues. Between the trimmed V and J ends, which lost 2 bases and 2 bases, there was a span of 11 bases. CDR1 GTSNPN and CDR2 SVGIG come from the germline V gene (reference sequence). In DNA form, the CDR3 reads TGTGCCTGGAGTTCTCCCCAGGTCACAGATACGCAGTATTTT. Amino acids: CAWSSPQVTDTQYF.

This chain links TRBV4-1 with TRBJ1-3, with a weak D call TRBD1 (6 bases). CDR3 size: 16 residues. Trimming stripped 1 base from V and 2 bases from J, with 12 bases between. Germline CDR1 MGHRA, CDR2 YSYEKL. The CDR3 DNA sequence: TGCGCCAGCAGCCAAGGGACAGCGGACACTGGAAACACCATATATTTT. Encoded protein: CASSQGTADTGNTIYF.

V and J are TRBV11-2 and TRBJ2-7; 7 bases are a match to TRBD2. In germline, CDR1 is SGHAT, CDR2 FQNNGV. The CDR3 has 16 residues. J lost 1 base, V lost 5 bases, and 11 bases had no gene match. The CDR3 loop reads CASSPREGWGSYEQYF. The CDR3 DNA follows: TGTGCCAGCAGCCCCAGGGAGGGTTGGGGATCCTACGAGCAGTACTTC. The variable domain in full, with the rest retrieved from reference TRBV11-2 and TRBJ2-7, is EAGVAQSPRYKIIEKRQSVAFWCNPISGHATLYWYQQILGQGPKLLIQFQNNGVVDDSQLPKDRFSAERLKGVDSTLKIQPAKLEDSAVYLCASSPREGWGSYEQYFGPGTRLTVT.

The chain uses TRBV19 and TRBJ2-2; 8 nucleotides match TRBD1. The V gene end was trimmed by 5 bases and the J gene end by 1 base; junction bases not matched to a gene: 6. The CDR3 has 16 amino acids. CDR1 is LNHDA and CDR2 is SQIVND in the germline V gene (reference sequence). CDR3 DNA sequence: TGTGCCAGTAGTCAAACCGGGACAGGGAACACCGGGGAGCTGTTTTTT. Translated: CASSQTGTGNTGELFF.

The chain is built from TRBV7-2 and TRBJ2-3; 10 bases are shared with TRBD2. There are 16 residues in the CDR3. V lost 5 bases to trimming and J lost 1 base; unmatched junction nucleotides: 6. Germline CDR1 and CDR2: SGHTA and FQGNSA. As DNA, the CDR3 is TGTGCCAGCAGCCAAACTAGCGGGATAGGCACAGATACGCAGTATTTT. Translating it yields CASSQTSGIGTDTQYF.

This clone was seen only a few times. The rearrangement links TRBV28 to TRBJ1-5, with 9 bases identical to TRBD1. V dropped 5 bases and J dropped 6; count of bases not matched to a gene: 5. CDR1 is MDHEN, CDR2 SYDVKM, per germline. The CDR3 consists of 14 residues. The CDR3 coding sequence is TGTGCCAGCAGTGCGGGACAGGGCTCTCAGCCCCAGCATTTT. Protein product: CASSAGQGSQPQHF. Full variable domain (outside the CDR3, taken from reference TRBV28 and TRBJ1-5): DVKVTQSSRYLVKRTGEKVFLECVQDMDHENMFWYRQDPGLGLRLIYFSYDVKMKEKGDIPEGYSVSREKKERFSLILESASTNQTSMYLCASSAGQGSQPQHFGDGTRLSIL.

This rearrangement joins TRBV9 to TRBJ2-1, with D possibly matching TRBD2 (6 bases). This CDR3 has 14 residues. The V gene's germline CDR1 is SGDLS and CDR2 YYNGEE. V lost 4 bases to trimming and J lost 7 bases, with 15 bases between them. The DNA for the CDR3 is TGTGCCAGCAGCCCCCCGGGGGATGGTAATGAGCAGTTCTTC. It is translated as CASSPPGDGNEQFF.

The chain uses TRBV9 and TRBJ1-2, with D perhaps matching TRBD1 (6 bases). V lost 4 bases and J lost 4, with 20 bases in between. Germline lookup yields CDR1 SGDLS and CDR2 YYNGEE. This CDR3 spans 16 amino acids. The CDR3 is CASSPYQQGRGYGYTF. The CDR3 DNA reads as TGTGCCAGCAGCCCTTACCAACAGGGTAGGGGCTATGGCTACACCTTC.

The V call is TRBV5-1, the J call TRBJ2-1; the match to TRBD2 covers 8 bases. CDR3 size: 16 residues. With 3 bases clipped from V and 4 bases from J, the junction kept 9 bases outside the gene matches. CDR1 and CDR2 (germline): SGHRS, YFSETQ. CDR3 region: CASSSTLAGPYNEQFF. The CDR3 region has the DNA TGCGCCAGCAGCTCCACCCTAGCGGGCCCTTACAATGAGCAGTTCTTC.

This clone has only a few counts. The rearrangement uses TRBV6-6 and TRBJ1-5; no clear D gene. V shed 0 bases and J shed 4 bases, with 13 bases lying between them. The CDR3 loop spans 16 amino acids. The germline gives CDR1 MNHNY, CDR2 SVGAGI (reference sequence). DNA for the CDR3: TGTGCCAGCAGTTACTCGAGTGGCCGGCGAAATCAGCCCCAGCATTTT. Protein: CASSYSSGRRNQPQHF.

The genes are TRBV2 and TRBJ2-7, with 11 bases aligning to TRBD1. Germline loops: CDR1 SNHLY, CDR2 FYNNEI. The CDR3 length is 15 residues. The junction had 6 bases not matched to a gene; V was cut back by 7 bases and J by 1 base. This chain's CDR3 is CASIVDRGLSYEQYF. DNA of the CDR3: TGTGCCAGCATTGTGGACAGGGGGCTATCCTACGAGCAGTACTTC.

The chain combines TRBV30 with TRBJ1-1; 8 bases map to TRBD1. J gave up 5 bases and V 2 bases, and 10 bases lay outside the gene matches. Germline V gene sequence: CDR1 GTSNPN, CDR2 SVGIG (reference sequence). The CDR3 runs to 15 residues. The chain's CDR3 is CAWSQRQGRLTEAFF. CDR3 in DNA: TGTGCCTGGAGTCAGAGACAGGGGCGGCTTACTGAAGCTTTCTTT.

This chain links TRBV4-1 with TRBJ1-2; D may be TRBD1 (6 bases). CDR3 length: 16 amino acids. V lost 1 base, J lost 7 bases, and 19 bases lay in between. CDR1 MGHRA and CDR2 YSYEKL come from the germline V gene. CDR3 amino acids: CASSQVAQGLTRGYTF. The CDR3 nucleotides are TGCGCCAGCAGCCAAGTGGCCCAGGGGTTGACACGTGGCTACACCTTC.

The chain joins TRBV4-1 to TRBJ2-5; D is perhaps TRBD1 or TRBD2 (5 bases each). V lost 0 bases, J lost 4 bases, and 9 bases lay in between. The CDR3 is made up of 14 amino acids. The germline V gene has CDR1 MGHRA and CDR2 YSYEKL. The CDR3 sequence is CASSQDGTLETQYF. Written as DNA, the CDR3 is TGCGCCAGCAGCCAAGATGGGACCCTAGAGACCCAGTACTTC.

The V call is TRBV18, the J call TRBJ2-6, with TRBD1 identical over 7 bases. The CDR3 is made up of 19 amino acids. Germline assignment: CDR1 KGHSH and CDR2 LQKENI. The V gene end was trimmed by 3 bases and the J gene end by 0 bases; junction bases not matched to a gene: 11. The CDR3 protein is CASSPTRQGSISGANVLTF. CDR3 nucleotide sequence: TGTGCCAGCTCACCCACCCGACAGGGCTCAATCTCTGGGGCCAACGTCCTGACTTTC.

This chain links TRBV18 with TRBJ2-1; TRBD2 matches 11 bases. The CDR3 length is 16 residues. V was pared by 3 bases and J by 3 bases, with 4 bases of the junction left unmatched. Germline assignment: CDR1 KGHSH and CDR2 LQKENI. In DNA form, the CDR3 reads TGTGCCAGCTCACCGTTACTAGCGGGAGACTACAATGAGCAGTTCTTC. It is translated as CASSPLLAGDYNEQFF.

About this clone itself: Other DNA sequences in the same sample also yield this CDR3. The gene calls are TRBV5-4 and TRBJ1-1, with TRBD1 identical over 9 bases. The CDR3 loop spans 14 amino acids. Per the germline V gene, CDR1 is SGHNT and CDR2 is YYREEE (reference sequence). J gave up 5 bases and V 0 bases, and 2 bases lay outside the gene matches. This CDR3 is CASSLDRGLTEAFF. CDR3 DNA sequence: TGTGCCAGCAGCTTGGACAGGGGGCTGACTGAAGCTTTCTTT. Drawing the rest from reference TRBV5-4 and TRBJ1-1, the complete variable domain is ETGVTQSPTHLIKTRGQQVTLRCSSQSGHNTVSWYQQALGQGPQFIFQYYREEENGRGNFPPRFSGLQFPNYSSELNVNALELDDSALYLCASSLDRGLTEAFFGQGTRLTVV.

In the case of this clone: A far larger clone is off by one base, so a read error is likely. The chain employs TRBV9 and TRBJ2-5; D is perhaps TRBD2 (6 bases). Trimming cost V 4 bases and J 0 bases, with 16 bases left between them. The CDR3 has 16 residues. The germline CDR1 and CDR2 sequences are SGDLS and YYNGEE. The CDR3 region is CASSLGGPADQETQYF. The CDR3 DNA follows: TGTGCCAGCAGCCTGGGGGGACCAGCGGACCAAGAGACCCAGTACTTC.

The chain employs TRBV25-1 and TRBJ2-7; no clear D gene. There are 13 residues in the CDR3. Trimming took 7 bases from V and 0 from J, leaving 10 bases between them. The germline gives CDR1 MGHDK, CDR2 SYGVNS. DNA of the CDR3: TGTGCCAGCACGAGACTGAACTCCTACGAGCAGTACTTC. Translated, it gives CASTRLNSYEQYF.

This clone was picked up a small number of times. This chain joins TRBV30 and TRBJ1-1; 9 bases map to TRBD1. Germline CDR1 reads GTSNPN; CDR2 reads SVGIG (reference sequence). The ends lost 3 bases at V and 6 bases at J; junction bases unmatched: 5. This CDR3 is built from 13 residues. The CDR3 protein is CAWRTGGFPEAFF. Written as DNA, the CDR3 is TGTGCCTGGAGGACAGGGGGTTTTCCTGAAGCTTTCTTT.

The sample holds a few counts of this clone. Additional DNA sequences in this sample encode the identical CDR3. The rearrangement links TRBV5-1 to TRBJ2-3; possibly TRBD1 or TRBD2 for D (5 bases each). Germline CDR1 is SGHRS and CDR2 is YFSETQ. The CDR3 extends over 15 amino acids. Trimming took 0 bases from V and 0 from J, leaving 8 bases between them. CDR3 DNA: TGCGCCAGCAGCTTGGATTGGGGGAGCACAGATACGCAGTATTTT. Translating it yields CASSLDWGSTDTQYF.

This clone showed up just once. In nucleotides, the CDR3 is TGTGCCAGCTCACCCGGGTTGTTTGTGGGTCAGCCCCAGCATTTT. It is translated as CASSPGLFVGQPQHF. This chain joins TRBV18 and TRBJ1-5, with D hard to call. The CDR3 totals 15 residues. The V gene's germline CDR1 is KGHSH and CDR2 LQKENI. The V end was cut by 3 bases, the J end by 6 bases, with 15 bases between. The variable domain in full, completed from reference TRBV18 and TRBJ1-5, reads NAGVMQNPRHLVRRRGQEARLRCSPMKGHSHVYWYRQLPEEGLKFMVYLQKENIIDESGMPKERFSAEFPKEGPSILRIQQVVRGDSAAYFCASSPGLFVGQPQHFGDGTRLSIL.

The chain is built from TRBV5-6 and TRBJ2-2; D might be TRBD1 (5 bases). V was cut by 6 bases and J by 3 bases, with 21 bases left in between. The germline CDR1 and CDR2 sequences are SGHDT and YYEEEE. The CDR3 consists of 17 residues. DNA of the CDR3: TGTGCCAGCACAAGGGTAAGGGGCAGTAAGGACACCGGGGAGCTGTTTTTT. It yields the protein CASTRVRGSKDTGELFF. Full variable domain (missing parts from reference TRBV5-6 and TRBJ2-2): DAGVTQSPTHLIKTRGQQVTLRCSPKSGHDTVSWYQQALGQGPQFIFQYYEEEERQRGNFPDRFSGHQFPNYSSELNVNALLLGDSALYLCASTRVRGSKDTGELFFGEGSRLTVL.

Of note for this clone: This sequence is one base from a far larger clone and is likely a read error. The same CDR3 is also encoded by other DNA sequences in this sample. The chain is built from TRBV5-4 and TRBJ2-5; D uncertain. V was pared by 4 bases and J by 5 bases, with 6 bases between. This CDR3 comprises 11 residues. The germline V gene has CDR1 SGHNT and CDR2 YYREEE (reference sequence). CDR3 amino acids: CASSPGETQYF. The CDR3 nucleotides are TGTGCCAGCAGCCCCGGGGAGACCCAGTACTTC.

J is TRBJ1-4 and V is TRBV5-5; possible D gene TRBD1, 6 bases. This CDR3 is built from 13 residues. Trimming took 0 bases from V and 13 from J, leaving 13 bases between them. The germline CDR1 and CDR2 sequences are SGHKS and YYEKEE (reference sequence). The CDR3 DNA reads TGTGCCAGCAGCTTGGATCCGGGACAACGACTGTTTTTT. Translation gives CASSLDPGQRLFF.

This clone was seen more than once but under ten times. The chain couples TRBV6-5 to TRBJ1-3, with D unclear. There are 15 residues in the CDR3. V was cut by 2 bases and J by 1 base, with 9 bases left in between. The germline V gene has CDR1 MNHEY and CDR2 SVGAGI. The CDR3 reads CASSYGGGSGNTIYF. The CDR3 DNA reads TGTGCCAGCAGTTACGGCGGAGGATCTGGAAACACCATATATTTT.

The chain joins TRBV12-5 to TRBJ1-5; tentative D call: TRBD1 (5 bases). CDR1 LGHNT and CDR2 FRNRAP come from the germline V gene. The CDR3 is 13 amino acids. V lost 7 bases and J lost 4, with 11 bases in between. This chain's CDR3 is CASVGAQNQPQHF. DNA for the CDR3: TGTGCTAGTGTAGGGGCGCAGAATCAGCCCCAGCATTTT. The full variable domain, its missing parts supplied by reference TRBV12-5 and TRBJ1-5, is DARVTQTPRHKVTEMGQEVTMRCQPILGHNTVFWYRQTMMQGLELLAYFRNRAPLDDSGMPKDRFSAEMPDATLATLKIQPSEPRDSAVYFCASVGAQNQPQHFGDGTRLSIL.

As DNA, the CDR3 is TGTGCCAGCAGCGGGTACCAGGCGGCAACTAATGAAAAACTGTTTTTT. Translating gives CASSGYQAATNEKLFF. V is TRBV7-2 and J is TRBJ1-4; unclear D gene. This CDR3 has 16 amino acids. V lost 5 bases and J 0 bases, leaving 13 bases between the germline ends. Germline lookup yields CDR1 SGHTA and CDR2 FQGNSA.

V usage is TRBV29-1 and J usage is TRBJ2-1; a weak D match, TRBD2 (6 bases). The CDR3 loop spans 14 amino acids. The germline V gene encodes CDR1 SQVTM and CDR2 ANQGSEA. V lost 2 bases and J lost 12, with 20 bases in between. As DNA, the CDR3 is TGCAGCGTTGAAACACCCGGGACTCCCCAGGGGCAGTTCTTC. Its translation: CSVETPGTPQGQFF.